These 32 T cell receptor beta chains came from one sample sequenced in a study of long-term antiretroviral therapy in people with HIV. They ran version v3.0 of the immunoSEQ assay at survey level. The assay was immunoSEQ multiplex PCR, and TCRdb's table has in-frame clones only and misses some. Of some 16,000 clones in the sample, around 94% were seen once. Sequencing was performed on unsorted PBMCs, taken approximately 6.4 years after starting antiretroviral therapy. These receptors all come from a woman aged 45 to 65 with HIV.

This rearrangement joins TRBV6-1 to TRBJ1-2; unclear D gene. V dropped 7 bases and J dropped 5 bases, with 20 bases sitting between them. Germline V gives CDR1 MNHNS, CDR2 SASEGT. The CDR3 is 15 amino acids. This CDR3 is CASTRDPAVGYGYTF. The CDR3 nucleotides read TGTGCCAGCACCAGAGATCCGGCGGTTGGTTATGGCTACACCTTC.

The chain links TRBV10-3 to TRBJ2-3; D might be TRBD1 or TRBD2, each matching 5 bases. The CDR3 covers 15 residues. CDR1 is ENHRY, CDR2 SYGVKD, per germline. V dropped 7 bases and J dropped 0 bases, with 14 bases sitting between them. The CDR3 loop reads CAITGTLFSTDTQYF. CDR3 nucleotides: TGTGCCATCACCGGGACCCTATTTAGCACAGATACGCAGTATTTT.

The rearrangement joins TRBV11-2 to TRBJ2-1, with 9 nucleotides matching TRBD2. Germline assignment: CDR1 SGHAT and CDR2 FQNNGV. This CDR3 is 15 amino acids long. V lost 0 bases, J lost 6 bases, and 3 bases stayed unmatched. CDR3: CASSLDRTSANEQFF. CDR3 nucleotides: TGTGCCAGCAGCTTAGATAGGACTAGCGCCAATGAGCAGTTCTTC.

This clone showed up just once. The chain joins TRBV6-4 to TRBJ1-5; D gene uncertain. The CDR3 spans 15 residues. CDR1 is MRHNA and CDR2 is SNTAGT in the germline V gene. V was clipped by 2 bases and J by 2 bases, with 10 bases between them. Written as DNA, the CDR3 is TGTGCCAGCAGTGACAGAATTAGGGGCAATCAGCCCCAGCATTTT. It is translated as CASSDRIRGNQPQHF.

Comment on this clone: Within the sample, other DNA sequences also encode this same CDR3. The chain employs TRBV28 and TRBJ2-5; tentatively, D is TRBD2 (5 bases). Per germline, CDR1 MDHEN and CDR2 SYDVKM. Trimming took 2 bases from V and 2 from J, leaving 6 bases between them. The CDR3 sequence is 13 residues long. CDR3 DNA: TGTGCCAGCAGTTTAGGAGGACAAGAGACCCAGTACTTC. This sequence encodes CASSLGGQETQYF.

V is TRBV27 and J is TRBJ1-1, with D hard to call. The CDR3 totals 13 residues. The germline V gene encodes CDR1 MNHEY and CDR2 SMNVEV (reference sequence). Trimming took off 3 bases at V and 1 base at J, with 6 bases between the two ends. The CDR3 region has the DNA TGTGCCAGCAGTTTGGTAGGGAACACTGAAGCTTTCTTT. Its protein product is CASSLVGNTEAFF.

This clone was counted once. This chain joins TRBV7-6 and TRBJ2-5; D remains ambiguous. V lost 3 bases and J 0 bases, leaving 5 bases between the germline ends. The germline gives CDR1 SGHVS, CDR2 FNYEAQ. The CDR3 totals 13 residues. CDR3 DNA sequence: TGTGCCAGCAGCTTGGGCCACCAAGAGACCCAGTACTTC. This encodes CASSLGHQETQYF.

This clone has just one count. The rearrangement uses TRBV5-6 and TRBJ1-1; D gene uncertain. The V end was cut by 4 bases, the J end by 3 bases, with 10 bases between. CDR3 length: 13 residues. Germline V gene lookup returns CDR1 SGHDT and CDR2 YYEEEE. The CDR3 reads CASSDTTDTEAFF. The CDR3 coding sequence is TGTGCCAGCAGCGACACGACTGACACTGAAGCTTTCTTT.

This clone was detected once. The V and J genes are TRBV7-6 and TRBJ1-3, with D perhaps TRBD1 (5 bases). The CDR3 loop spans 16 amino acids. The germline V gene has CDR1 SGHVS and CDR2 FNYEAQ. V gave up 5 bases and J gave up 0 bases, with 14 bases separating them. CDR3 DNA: TGTGCCAGCAGCCCCCTGGGGACGGGCTCTGGAAACACCATATATTTT. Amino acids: CASSPLGTGSGNTIYF.

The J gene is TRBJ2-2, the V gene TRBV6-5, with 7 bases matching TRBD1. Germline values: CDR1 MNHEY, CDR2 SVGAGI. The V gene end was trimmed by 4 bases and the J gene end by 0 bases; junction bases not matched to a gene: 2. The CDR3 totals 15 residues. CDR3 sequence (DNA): TGTGCCAGCAGTTTCGGGACAGCGAACACCGGGGAGCTGTTTTTT. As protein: CASSFGTANTGELFF.

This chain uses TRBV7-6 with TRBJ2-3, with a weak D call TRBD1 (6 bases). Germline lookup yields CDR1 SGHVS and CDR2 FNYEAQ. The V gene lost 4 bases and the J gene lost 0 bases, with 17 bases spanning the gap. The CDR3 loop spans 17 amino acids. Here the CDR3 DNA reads TGTGCCAGCAGCTCACCCCCAGGGGCTGAAAGCACAGATACGCAGTATTTT. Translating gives CASSSPPGAESTDTQYF.

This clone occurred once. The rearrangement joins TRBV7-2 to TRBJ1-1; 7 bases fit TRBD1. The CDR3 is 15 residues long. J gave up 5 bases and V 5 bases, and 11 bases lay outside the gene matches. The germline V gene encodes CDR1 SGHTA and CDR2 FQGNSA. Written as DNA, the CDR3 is TGTGCCAGCAGCCCAAGGGACAGTTTCGATACTGAAGCTTTCTTT. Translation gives CASSPRDSFDTEAFF.

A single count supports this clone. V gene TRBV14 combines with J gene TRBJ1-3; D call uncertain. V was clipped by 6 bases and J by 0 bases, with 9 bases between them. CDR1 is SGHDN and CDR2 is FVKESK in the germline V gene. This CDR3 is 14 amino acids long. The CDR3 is CASSQYLSGNTIYF. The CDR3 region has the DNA TGTGCCAGCAGTCAGTACCTCTCTGGAAACACCATATATTTT.

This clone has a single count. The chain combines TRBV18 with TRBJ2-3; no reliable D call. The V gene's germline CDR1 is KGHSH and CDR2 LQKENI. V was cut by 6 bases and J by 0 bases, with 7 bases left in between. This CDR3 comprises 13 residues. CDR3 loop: CASSLSSTDTQYF. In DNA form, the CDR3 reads TGTGCCAGCTCGCTCTCTAGCACAGATACGCAGTATTTT.

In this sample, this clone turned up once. CDR3 coding DNA: TGTGCCAGCAGTTTTGGAGGGAACTATGGCTACACCTTC. Protein sequence: CASSFGGNYGYTF. This rearrangement joins TRBV28 to TRBJ1-2; D is ambiguous. The CDR3 consists of 13 residues. The V end lost 3 bases, the J end lost 2 bases, and 7 bases lay between the germline ends. Germline CDR1 is MDHEN and CDR2 is SYDVKM.

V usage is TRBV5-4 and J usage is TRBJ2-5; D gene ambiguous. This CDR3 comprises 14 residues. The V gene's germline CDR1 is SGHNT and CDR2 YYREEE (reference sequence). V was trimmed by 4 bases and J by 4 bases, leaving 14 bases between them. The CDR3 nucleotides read TGTGCCAGCAGCCCAGGATCCGGCGGAGAGACCCAGTACTTC. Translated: CASSPGSGGETQYF. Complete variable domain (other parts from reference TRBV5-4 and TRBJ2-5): ETGVTQSPTHLIKTRGQQVTLRCSSQSGHNTVSWYQQALGQGPQFIFQYYREEENGRGNFPPRFSGLQFPNYSSELNVNALELDDSALYLCASSPGSGGETQYFGPGTRLLVL.

The CDR3, as DNA: TGTGCCAGCAGCTTAGCGAATCGGAAAGGGACTAGTGTCTACGAGCAGTACTTC. Its protein product is CASSLANRKGTSVYEQYF. The chain recombines TRBV7-2 with TRBJ2-5, with TRBD2 matching 8 bases. The J call may be in error: the DNA end matches TRBJ2-7 better. CDR1 and CDR2 from the germline V gene are SGHTA and FQGNSA. The CDR3 is 18 residues long.

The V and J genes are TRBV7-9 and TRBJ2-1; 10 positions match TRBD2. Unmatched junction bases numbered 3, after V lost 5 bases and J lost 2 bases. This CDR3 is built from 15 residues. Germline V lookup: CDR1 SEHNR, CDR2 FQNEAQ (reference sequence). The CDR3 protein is CASSGTSAPYNEQFF. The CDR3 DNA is TGTGCCAGCAGCGGGACTAGCGCCCCCTACAATGAGCAGTTCTTC.

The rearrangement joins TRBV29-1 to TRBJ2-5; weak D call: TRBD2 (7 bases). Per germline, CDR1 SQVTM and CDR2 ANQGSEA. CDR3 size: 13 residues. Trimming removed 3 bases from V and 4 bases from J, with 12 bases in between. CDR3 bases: TGCAGCGTTGAGAGGGGGGAGGGAGAGACCCAGTACTTC. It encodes CSVERGEGETQYF. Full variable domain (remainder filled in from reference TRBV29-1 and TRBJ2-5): SAVISQKPSRDICQRGTSLTIQCQVDSQVTMMFWYRQQPGQSLTLIATANQGSEATYESGFVIDKFPISRPNLTFSTLTVSNMSPEDSSIYLCSVERGEGETQYFGPGTRLLVL.

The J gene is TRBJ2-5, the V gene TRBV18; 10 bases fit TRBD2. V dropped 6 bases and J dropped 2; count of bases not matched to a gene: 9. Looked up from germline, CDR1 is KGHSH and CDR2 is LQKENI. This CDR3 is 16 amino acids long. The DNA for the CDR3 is TGTGCCAGCTCTGCGCCTACTAGCGGGGATCAAGAGACCCAGTACTTC. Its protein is CASSAPTSGDQETQYF.

The CDR3 nucleotides read TGTGCCAGCTCTGGGGCCAACGTCCTGACTTTC. Its protein is CASSGANVLTF. The gene calls are TRBV9 and TRBJ2-6; D remains unclear. Deletions cut 7 bases from V and 1 base from J, with 0 bases between. Germline CDR1 is SGDLS and CDR2 is YYNGEE. This CDR3 comprises 11 residues.

The chain's CDR3 is CASSAGGFSGANVLTF. The CDR3, as DNA: TGTGCCAGCAGTGCGGGGGGGTTCTCTGGGGCCAACGTCCTGACTTTC. The V call is TRBV6-4, the J call TRBJ2-6, with TRBD2 identical over 8 bases. This CDR3 spans 16 amino acids. The V gene end was trimmed by 4 bases and the J gene end by 0 bases; junction bases not matched to a gene: 2. Germline V lookup: CDR1 MRHNA, CDR2 SNTAGT.

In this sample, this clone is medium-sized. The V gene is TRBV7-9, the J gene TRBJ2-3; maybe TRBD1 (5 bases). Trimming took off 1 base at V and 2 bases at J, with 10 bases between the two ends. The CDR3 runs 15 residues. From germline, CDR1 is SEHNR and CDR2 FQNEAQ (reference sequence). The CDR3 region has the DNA TGTGCCAGCAGCTTAGTCCAGGGCCTCACAGATACGCAGTATTTT. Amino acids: CASSLVQGLTDTQYF.

The CDR3 loop reads CASSPPGASYEQYF. The CDR3 coding sequence is TGTGCCAGCTCACCACCGGGAGCGTCCTACGAGCAGTACTTC. The chain combines TRBV18 with TRBJ2-7; a weak D match, TRBD2 (5 bases). Germline CDR1 is KGHSH and CDR2 is LQKENI. This CDR3 comprises 14 residues. V lost 0 bases and J 1 base, leaving 7 bases between the germline ends.

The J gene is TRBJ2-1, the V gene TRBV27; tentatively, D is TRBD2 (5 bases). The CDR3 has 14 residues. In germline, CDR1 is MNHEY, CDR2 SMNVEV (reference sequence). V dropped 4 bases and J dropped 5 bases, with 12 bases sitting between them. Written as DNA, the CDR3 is TGTGCCAGCAGTTCCATCCTAGCTAACAATGAGCAGTTCTTC. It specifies CASSSILANNEQFF.

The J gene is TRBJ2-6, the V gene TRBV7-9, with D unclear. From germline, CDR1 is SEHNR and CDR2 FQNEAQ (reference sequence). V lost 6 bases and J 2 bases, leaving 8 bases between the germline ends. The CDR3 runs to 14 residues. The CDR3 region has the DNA TGTGCCAGCAGTCCCACTACTGGGGCCAACGTCCTGACTTTC. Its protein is CASSPTTGANVLTF.

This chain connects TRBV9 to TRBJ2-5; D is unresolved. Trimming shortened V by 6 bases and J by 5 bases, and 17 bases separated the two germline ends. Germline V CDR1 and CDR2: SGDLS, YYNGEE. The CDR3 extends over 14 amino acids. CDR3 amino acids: CASKVGFGVETQYF. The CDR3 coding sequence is TGTGCCAGCAAGGTCGGGTTTGGTGTGGAGACCCAGTACTTC.

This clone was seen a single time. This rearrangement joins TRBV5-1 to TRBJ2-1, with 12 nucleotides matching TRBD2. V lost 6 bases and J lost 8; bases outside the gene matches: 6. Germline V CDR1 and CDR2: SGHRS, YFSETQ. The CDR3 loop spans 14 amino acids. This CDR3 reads CASNAGLAGHEQFF. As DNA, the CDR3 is TGCGCCAGCAACGCGGGACTAGCGGGCCATGAGCAGTTCTTC.

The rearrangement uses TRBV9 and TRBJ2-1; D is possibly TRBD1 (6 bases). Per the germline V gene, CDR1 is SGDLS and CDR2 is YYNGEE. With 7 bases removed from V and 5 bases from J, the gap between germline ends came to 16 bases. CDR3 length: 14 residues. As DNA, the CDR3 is TGTGCCAGCGGGATTGGGGGACACAACAATGAGCAGTTCTTC. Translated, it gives CASGIGGHNNEQFF.

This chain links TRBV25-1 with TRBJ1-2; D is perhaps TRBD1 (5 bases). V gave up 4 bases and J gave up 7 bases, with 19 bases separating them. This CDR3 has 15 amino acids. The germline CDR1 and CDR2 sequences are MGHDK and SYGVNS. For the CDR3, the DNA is TGTGCCAGCAGTGGGGGGGTAGGGATAGGTATTGGCTACACCTTC. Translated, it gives CASSGGVGIGIGYTF.

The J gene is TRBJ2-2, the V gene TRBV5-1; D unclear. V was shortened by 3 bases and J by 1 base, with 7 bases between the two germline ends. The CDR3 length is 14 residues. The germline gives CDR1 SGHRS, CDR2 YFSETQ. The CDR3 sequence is CASSSDGNTGELFF. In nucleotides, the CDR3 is TGCGCCAGCAGCTCTGACGGGAACACCGGGGAGCTGTTTTTT.

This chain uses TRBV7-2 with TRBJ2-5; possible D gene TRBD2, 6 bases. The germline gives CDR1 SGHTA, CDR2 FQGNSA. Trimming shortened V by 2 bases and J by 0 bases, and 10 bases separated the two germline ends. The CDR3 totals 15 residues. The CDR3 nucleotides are TGTGCCAGCAGCTTATCCGGCGGGAACCAAGAGACCCAGTACTTC. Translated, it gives CASSLSGGNQETQYF. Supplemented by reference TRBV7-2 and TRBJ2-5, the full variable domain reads GAGVSQSPSNKVTEKGKDVELRCDPISGHTALYWYRQSLGQGLEFLIYFQGNSAPDKSGLPSDRFSAERTGGSVSTLTIQRTQQEDSAVYLCASSLSGGNQETQYFGPGTRLLVL.